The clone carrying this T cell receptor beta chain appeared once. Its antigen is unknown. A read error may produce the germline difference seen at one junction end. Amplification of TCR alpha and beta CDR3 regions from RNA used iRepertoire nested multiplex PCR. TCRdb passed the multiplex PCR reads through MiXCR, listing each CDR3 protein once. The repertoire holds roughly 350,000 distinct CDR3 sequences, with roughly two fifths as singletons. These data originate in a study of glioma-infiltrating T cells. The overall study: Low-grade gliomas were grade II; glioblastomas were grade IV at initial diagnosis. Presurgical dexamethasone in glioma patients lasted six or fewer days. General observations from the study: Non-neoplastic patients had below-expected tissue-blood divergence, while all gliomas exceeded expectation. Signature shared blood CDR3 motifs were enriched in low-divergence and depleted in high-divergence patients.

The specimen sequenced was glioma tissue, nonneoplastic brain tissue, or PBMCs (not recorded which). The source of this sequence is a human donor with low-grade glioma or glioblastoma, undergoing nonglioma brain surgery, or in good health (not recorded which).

The CDR3 sequence: CSARDPSRGGYGQYF. In nucleotides, the CDR3 is TGCAGTGCTAGAGACCCAAGTCGCGGGGGCTACGGGCAGTACTTC. V gene TRBV20-1 combines with J gene TRBJ2-7, with D possibly matching TRBD2 (7 bases). The CDR3 consists of 15 residues. Germline V gives CDR1 DFQATT, CDR2 SNEGSKA (reference sequence).